This T cell receptor beta chain was documented in a study of response to subunit inactivated influenza vaccine. General study findings and limits: A suggestion made by the authors is that each seasonal influenza vaccination recruits few new T cells.

TCRdb recomputed calls from the RT-PCR reads with MiXCR, one row per CDR3 protein. In the table there are roughly 710,000 distinct CDR3 sequences, 12% to 15% of which are singletons. CDR1 and CDR2 from the germline V gene are SQVTM and ANQGSEA. V was clipped by 7 bases and J by 7 bases, with 16 bases between them. CDR3 length: 12 amino acids. As for this clonotype: Its antigen is currently unknown.

This clonotype originated in a man in his fifties who received an inactivated influenza vaccine. This chain uses TRBV29-1 with TRBJ1-2; D possibly corresponds to TRBD1 (5 bases). The specimen comprised PBMCs from blood, sampled 14 to 15 days before vaccination. CDR3 residues: CSAGEGQGGYTF. The CDR3 coding sequence is TGCAGCGCCGGAGAGGGGCAAGGTGGCTACACCTTC.